A single sample gave rise to the 21 T cell receptor beta chains below, sequenced in a study of T cell clonality in common variable immunodeficiency. Profiled with immunoSEQ multiplex PCR; TCRdb holds only in-frame clones, not every one. This repertoire holds about 52,000 clones, and none appear only once. Sequencing was done on a sample of peripheral blood mononuclear cells. All receptors derive from a person aged 18 to 70 in good health.

This clone came up many times. Read sequence stops 3 residues before the CDR3 end, and the germline J gene provides the missing end. The chain links TRBV20-1 to TRBJ2-5; no firm D call. CDR3 size: 11 residues. CDR1 and CDR2 (germline): DFQATT, SNEGSKA (reference sequence). Deletions cut 6 bases from V and 0 bases from J, with 5 bases between. CDR3 DNA (partial): TGCAGTGCAGAGGACCAAGAGACC. This gives the protein CSAEDQET. The full CDR3 sequence reads CSAEDQETQYF.

Many counts were recorded for this clone. Read sequence stops 3 residues before the CDR3 end, and the germline J gene provides the missing end. V and J are TRBV14 and TRBJ2-5, with D possibly TRBD2 on 5 matching bases. This CDR3 is 15 amino acids long. Per germline, CDR1 SGHDN and CDR2 FVKESK. Trimming pared 1 base from V and 5 bases from J, leaving 14 bases between. The CDR3 loop is CASSQVVSLAETQYF. The sequenced CDR3 bases are TGTGCCAGCAGCCAAGTGGTTTCTTTAGCGGAGACC.

This clone was seen at least ten times. The CDR3 extends 3 residues past the end of the read, so its final part is completed from the germline J gene. The rearrangement uses TRBV20-1 and TRBJ1-1; 7 bases line up with TRBD1. J was trimmed by 1 base and V by 5 bases; bases with no gene match: 1. This CDR3 contains 12 residues. Germline CDR1 and CDR2: DFQATT and SNEGSKA (reference sequence). The CDR3 here is CSAGTENTEAFF. The sequenced CDR3 bases are TGCAGTGCTGGGACAGAGAACACTGAA.

At least ten counts were recorded for this clone. Coverage ceases 3 residues before the CDR3 finishes, and the germline J gene fills in the end. J is TRBJ1-5 and V is TRBV30, with a possible D match to TRBD1 (6 bases). Germline assignment: CDR1 GTSNPN and CDR2 SVGIG (reference sequence). Trimming cost V 2 bases and J 4 bases, with 12 bases left between them. The CDR3 covers 14 residues. This CDR3 is CAWSLGQVNQPQHF. The DNA read from the CDR3 is TGTGCCTGGAGTTTGGGACAAGTAAATCAGCCC.

This clone appeared many times. The CDR3 end lies 3 residues beyond the end of the read and is filled in from the germline J gene. This chain links TRBV7-9 with TRBJ1-4; 7 bases align to TRBD1. Per germline, CDR1 SEHNR and CDR2 FQNEAQ (reference sequence). V dropped 4 bases and J dropped 7; count of bases not matched to a gene: 9. This CDR3 region has 15 residues. The CDR3 is CASSWRQGATEKLFF. Partial CDR3 DNA: TGTGCCAGCAGCTGGAGACAGGGCGCTACTGAAAAA.

This clone was counted ten times or more. Sequencing ends 3 residues short of the CDR3 end; the germline J gene provides the rest. The chain has TRBV6-2 or TRBV6-3 and TRBJ1-2; 7 nucleotides match TRBD1. This CDR3 comprises 17 residues. Germline V gives CDR1 MNHEY, CDR2 SVGEGT. V trimming: 6 bases; J trimming: 4 bases; junction bases outside the gene matches: 17. The CDR3 loop is CASRTGTVKGLIYGYTF. The covered CDR3 bases are TGTGCCAGCAGGACAGGGACGGTAAAAGGACTAATCTATGGC.

In its sample, this clone was seen many times. Sequencing ends 3 residues short of the CDR3 end; the germline J gene provides the rest. The J gene is TRBJ2-7, the V gene TRBV20-1; 9 nucleotides match TRBD1. The length of the CDR3 is 14 residues. V was pared by 0 bases and J by 1 base, with 1 base of the junction left unmatched. Germline V gene sequence: CDR1 DFQATT, CDR2 SNEGSKA (reference sequence). The sequenced CDR3 bases are TGCAGTGCTAGAGAGGGACAGGGATCCTACGAG. This translates into CSAREGQGSYE. The full CDR3 reads CSAREGQGSYEQYF.

CDR3 bases read: TGTGCCAGCAGCTTAACAACTAGCTTTGGCGAG. It specifies CASSLTTSFGE. The full-length CDR3 reads as CASSLTTSFGEQYF. The chain recombines TRBV7-9 with TRBJ2-7; weak D call: TRBD2 (6 bases). The read halts 3 residues ahead of the CDR3 end, with the missing end drawn from the germline J gene. The CDR3 sequence is 14 residues long. CDR1 SEHNR and CDR2 FQNEAQ come from the germline V gene (reference sequence). Deletions cut 2 bases from V and 6 bases from J, with 14 bases between.

Ten or more counts support this clone. The junction departs from the called germline gene at one end, perhaps through a read error. With the read ending 3 residues before the CDR3 end, the germline J gene is used to fill in that end. The chain joins TRBV4-2 to TRBJ1-4, with 9 positions matching TRBD1. The CDR3 contains 15 residues. Germline CDR1 reads LGHNA; CDR2 reads YNFKEQ. CDR3: CASSLKDRGNEKLFF. The CDR3 bases that were read are TGCGCCAGCAGCCTTAAGGACAGGGGAAATGAAAAA.

This clone was counted ten times or more. The CDR3 is cut off 3 residues early in the read; its end comes from the germline J gene. The chain joins TRBV20-1 to TRBJ2-1; 10 bases align to TRBD2. The CDR3 loop spans 15 amino acids. The germline V gene has CDR1 DFQATT and CDR2 SNEGSKA (reference sequence). The ends lost 6 bases at V and 5 bases at J; junction bases unmatched: 10. The CDR3 region is CSASPLAGRNNEQFF. The CDR3 bases that were read are TGCAGTGCCTCCCCACTAGCGGGGAGGAACAATGAG.

This clone was counted at least ten times. The read terminates 3 residues ahead of where the CDR3 ends, so the germline J gene completes it. This chain links TRBV6-2 or TRBV6-3 with TRBJ2-2, with D possibly matching TRBD1 (5 bases). This CDR3 is 17 amino acids long. Per the germline V gene, CDR1 is MNHEY and CDR2 is SVGEGT. Trimming pared 0 bases from V and 2 bases from J, leaving 13 bases between. The CDR3 loop reads CASSYSMVQGNTGELFF. The CDR3 DNA, read in part, is TGTGCCAGCAGTTACTCGATGGTGCAGGGTAACACCGGGGAG.

There are many counts of this clone. The missing CDR3 end, 3 residues past where the read stops, is filled in from the germline J gene. The chain links TRBV5-1 to TRBJ2-2; TRBD2 matches at 8 bases. The junction had 8 bases not matched to a gene; V was cut back by 1 base and J by 6 bases. Germline V gene data show CDR1 as SGHRS and CDR2 as YFSETQ. This CDR3 region has 16 residues. Here the CDR3 reads CASSLRPGGDSGELFF. The sequenced CDR3 bases are TGCGCCAGCAGCTTGCGGCCGGGGGGGGATTCCGGGGAG.

Many counts were recorded for this clone. The read comes to an end 3 residues before the CDR3 does, leaving the germline J gene to fill in the end. The gene calls are TRBV20-1 and TRBJ2-2; possible D gene TRBD1, 5 bases. Germline V CDR1 and CDR2: DFQATT, SNEGSKA (reference sequence). The CDR3 is 15 residues long. The CDR3: CSARNYRQSNEKLFF. CDR3 DNA (partial): TGCAGTGCTAGAAACTATCGACAGTCTAATGAAAAG.

This clone was picked up many times. Sequencing ends 3 residues short of the CDR3 end; the germline J gene provides the rest. The chain recombines TRBV7-2 with TRBJ2-5; 7 bases match TRBD1. Germline trimming cut 5 bases from V and 6 bases from J; bases unmatched to any gene: 12. The CDR3 is 15 residues long. CDR1 is SGHTA and CDR2 is FQGNSA in the germline V gene. The CDR3 here is CASSQGTATIQTQYF. The part of the CDR3 DNA that was read is TGTGCCAGCAGCCAAGGGACAGCCACGATCCAGACC.

This clone was observed a few times. Read data end 3 residues before the CDR3 end; the end is taken from the germline J gene. This chain links TRBV7-8 with TRBJ2-7; 10 bases match TRBD1. V lost 5 bases and J lost 3; bases outside the gene matches: 7. CDR1 is SGHVS and CDR2 is FQNEAQ in the germline V gene. This CDR3 comprises 15 residues. The CDR3 bases that were read are TGTGCCAGCAGCAGGGGACAGGGGCTAGGCTACGAG. Translated: CASSRGQGLGYE. The CDR3 reads in full as CASSRGQGLGYEQYF.

This clone showed up many times. The read comes to an end 3 residues before the CDR3 does, leaving the germline J gene to fill in the end. The chain combines TRBV7-6 with TRBJ2-5; weak D call: TRBD2 (6 bases). Germline values: CDR1 SGHVS, CDR2 FNYEAQ. CDR3 length: 17 amino acids. With 4 bases removed from V and 1 base from J, the gap between germline ends came to 19 bases. The CDR3 loop reads CASSSSERRASQETQYF. The CDR3 DNA, read in part, is TGTGCCAGCAGCTCCTCTGAAAGGAGGGCTTCCCAAGAGACC.

This clone was counted only a few times. The read stops 3 residues short of the end of the CDR3; the missing end is completed from the germline J gene. This chain uses TRBV7-8 with TRBJ2-7; possible D gene TRBD2, 6 bases. Germline CDR1 and CDR2: SGHVS and FQNEAQ. CDR3 length equals 16 residues. Trimming shortened V by 3 bases and J by 5 bases, and 20 bases separated the two germline ends. The DNA read from the CDR3 is TGTGCCAGCAGCTTTGGGGATGTGACTAGGATCCACGAG. This codes for CASSFGDVTRIHE. The CDR3 in full is CASSFGDVTRIHEQYF.

This clone showed up many times. The sequenced fragment ends 3 residues before the CDR3 boundary, so the rest is inferred from the germline J gene. The rearrangement uses TRBV12-3 or TRBV12-4 and TRBJ1-5; D ambiguous. Deletions cut 1 base from V and 9 bases from J, with 7 bases between. The CDR3 loop spans 12 amino acids. CDR3 DNA (partial): TGTGCCAGCAGTTTAGAACTCTCGCCC. It specifies CASSLELSP. The full CDR3 protein reads CASSLELSPQHF.

This clone was detected many times. The junction does not match germline at one end; this may be a read error. Read sequence stops 3 residues before the CDR3 end, and the germline J gene provides the missing end. The gene calls are TRBV20-1 and TRBJ1-2; maybe TRBD1 (5 bases). Germline loops: CDR1 DFQATT, CDR2 SNEGSKA (reference sequence). The CDR3 consists of 12 residues. Incomplete CDR3 DNA: TGCAGTGCCTCGCAGGGTAACAATGGC. Translated: CSASQGNNG. The entire CDR3 protein is CSASQGNNGYTF.

This clone was recorded at least ten times. The CDR3 is cut off 3 residues early in the read; its end comes from the germline J gene. The J gene is TRBJ2-2, the V gene TRBV10-3; D gene uncertain. The germline CDR1 and CDR2 sequences are ENHRY and SYGVKD. V was pared by 3 bases and J by 5 bases, with 4 bases between. The CDR3 contains 12 residues. The CDR3 protein is CAISDLTGELFF. The DNA read from the CDR3 is TGTGCCATCAGTGATCTTACCGGGGAG.

This clone was observed at least ten times. The sequence runs out 3 residues before the end of the CDR3; the remainder is reconstructed from the germline J gene. J is TRBJ2-1 and V is TRBV20-1; the match to TRBD1 covers 8 bases. The CDR3 length is 15 residues. Germline CDR1 reads DFQATT; CDR2 reads SNEGSKA (reference sequence). With 1 base clipped from V and 5 bases from J, the junction kept 7 bases outside the gene matches. The CDR3 spells CSARAPETGDNEQFF. CDR3 DNA (partial): TGCAGTGCTAGAGCTCCCGAGACAGGGGACAATGAG.